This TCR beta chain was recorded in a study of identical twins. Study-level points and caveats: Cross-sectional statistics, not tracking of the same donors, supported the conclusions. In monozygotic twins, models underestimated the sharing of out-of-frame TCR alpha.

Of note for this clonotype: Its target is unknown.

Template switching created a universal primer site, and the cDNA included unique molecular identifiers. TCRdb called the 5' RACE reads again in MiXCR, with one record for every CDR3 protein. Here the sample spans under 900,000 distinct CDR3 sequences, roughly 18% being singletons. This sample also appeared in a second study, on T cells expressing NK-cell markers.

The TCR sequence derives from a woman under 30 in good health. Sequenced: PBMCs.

CDR3 in DNA: TGTGCCAGCAGTTTATCTGGCGCCCATACGCAGTATTTT. It encodes CASSLSGAHTQYF. The gene calls are TRBV28 and TRBJ2-3; D unclear. The CDR3 is made up of 13 amino acids. The ends were cut back, 1 base at V and 7 bases at J, with 9 bases in the middle. Germline CDR1 MDHEN, CDR2 SYDVKM.